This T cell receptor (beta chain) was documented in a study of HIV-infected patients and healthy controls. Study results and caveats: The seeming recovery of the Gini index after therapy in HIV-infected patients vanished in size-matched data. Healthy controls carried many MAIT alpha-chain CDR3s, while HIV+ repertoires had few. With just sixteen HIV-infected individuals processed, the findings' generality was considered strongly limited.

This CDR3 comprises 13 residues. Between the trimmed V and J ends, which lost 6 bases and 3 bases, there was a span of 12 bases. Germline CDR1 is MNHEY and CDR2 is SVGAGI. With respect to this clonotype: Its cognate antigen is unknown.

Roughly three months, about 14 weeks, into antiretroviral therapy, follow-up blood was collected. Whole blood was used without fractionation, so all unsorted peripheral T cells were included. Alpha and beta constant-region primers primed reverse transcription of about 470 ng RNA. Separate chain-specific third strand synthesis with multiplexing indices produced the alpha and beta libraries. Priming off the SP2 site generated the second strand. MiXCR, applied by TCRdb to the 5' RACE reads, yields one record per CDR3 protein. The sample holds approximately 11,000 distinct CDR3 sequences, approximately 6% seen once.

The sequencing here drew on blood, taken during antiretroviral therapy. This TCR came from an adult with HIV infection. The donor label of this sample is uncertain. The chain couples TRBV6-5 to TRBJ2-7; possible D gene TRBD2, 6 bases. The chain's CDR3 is CASSPKEGYEQYF. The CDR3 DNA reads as TGTGCCAGCAGCCCGAAGGAGGGCTACGAGCAGTACTTC.